This T cell receptor beta chain emerged from a study of T-cell memory formation after mild COVID-19. Overall study findings and caveats: Detection of some responders pre-infection suggested pre-existing cross-reactive memory T cells participated. Clones contracting over day 15 to 85 were CD4/CD8 balanced, with later expanders leaning CD4+.

This clonotype was observed a few times. Antigen specificity is unknown. Germline V lookup: CDR1 LGHDT, CDR2 YNNKEL (reference sequence). The CDR3 loop spans 16 amino acids. V was pared by 3 bases and J by 0 bases, with 12 bases between. MiXCR, run by TCRdb on the 5' RACE reads, gives a single entry per CDR3 protein. The table shows about 540,000 distinct CDR3 sequences, with around 21% occurring only once. The V gene is TRBV3-1, the J gene TRBJ2-1; D not resolved. This TCR came from an adult woman who had mild COVID-19 (a few samples of this study predate the infection). Cell type and time point are not known. The sample was PBMCs or a T cell subset sorted from them (not recorded which). The CDR3 loop reads CASSQGILSSYNEQFF. CDR3 coding DNA: TGTGCCAGCAGCCAGGGGATTCTTAGCTCCTACAATGAGCAGTTCTTC.